This T cell receptor (beta chain) emerged from a study of blood T cell repertoires in COVID-19. Sequencing used immunoSEQ multiplex PCR; TCRdb keeps in-frame clones, though not all of them. Of about 300,000 clones in the sample, around 92% were seen once. CDR3 length equals 14 residues. The V gene end was trimmed by 1 base and the J gene end by 11 bases; junction bases not matched to a gene: 7. From germline, CDR1 is SGHTA and CDR2 FQGNSA. The clonotype originates from a young woman with COVID-19, enrolled during active disease. The sample was peripheral blood. The gene calls are TRBV7-2 and TRBJ2-5, with TRBD2 matching over 10 bases. As DNA, the CDR3 is TGTGCCAGCAGCTTAGGGTTTAGCGGGGGGTCTCAGTACTTC. Its protein is CASSLGFSGGSQYF.